This T cell receptor (beta chain) was captured in a study of blood T cells in healthy people across ages (dated by TCRdb to 2013 to 2016). The study in broad terms: In model experiments, template switching captured roughly one uniquely barcoded TCR beta cDNA molecule for every two T cells. Age-related changes in TCR beta repertoire diversity were measured in the study by deep sequencing normalized with unique cDNA molecular identifiers. Four age groups were formed from the donors: young (average approximately 17 years), middle-aged (approximately 40), aged (more than 55) and long-lived (more than 75). To avoid experimental bias, donors of different ages were distributed randomly across sequencing lanes. The study analyzed two additional independent replicas of 1 million unique cDNA reads from the same blood draw for two donors, one aged 18 to 30 and one aged 80 or older.

What the work shows at the level of the full study, not this receptor alone: Compared with the aged group, the long-lived group had more naive CD4+ T cells, fewer expanded clones and increased TCR diversity, suggesting age selection. A strong correlation was found between observed TCR beta diversity and the percentage of naive T cells measured by flow cytometry. As age increased, observed TCR beta diversity per million T cells dropped in a roughly linear way, and a significant reduction was already evident by age 40. Total diversity estimates from one million sequenced T cells were considered lower bounds and underestimates. Conclusive comparison of naive and antigen-experienced compartments was prevented by the profiling of bulk unsorted PBMCs. Because the CMV infection status of the donors was unknown, age-related changes in expanded clonotypes may potentially have been confounded.

CDR1 and CDR2 are drawn from the germline V gene: SNHLY, FYNNEI. The CDR3, from cysteine to phenylalanine, totals 16 residues. CDR3 DNA only is kept here, 48 bases in frame from base 1. The germline V and J ends show losses of 1 base and 1 base respectively, and no gene match explains 5 bases of the junction. Turning to this clonotype: The target of this receptor is not known. The sample holds no much larger clone one base away, and base qualities are not on file.

The donors were 40 or so Caucasian individuals from Russia, aged roughly 6 to 90 years, who were systemically healthy. Approximately 9.7 milliliters of peripheral blood were drawn from each donor into EDTA-treated Vacutainer tubes. Ficoll-Paque density-gradient centrifugation was used to isolate PBMCs, with at least 7 million per sample. Trizol reagent was used to extract total RNA from PBMCs, with at least 5 micrograms per sample. The percentages of naive CD45RAhigh/CD27high T cells were determined by flow cytometry on a PBMC aliquot from every donor. Library creation used 5' RACE. Sequencing instrument: Illumina HiSeq 2500. The second PCR ran for about 7 to 11 cycles and used a J-beta primer mix along with a sample-barcoded 5' primer. A template-switch 5' adaptor carrying 12 random nucleotides introduced a unique molecular identifier onto each TCR beta cDNA molecule. Each sample yielded at least 2.5 million CDR3-containing paired-end reads. All of the RNA was converted into first-strand cDNA using the Mint cDNA synthesis kit, with a TRBC-specific oligonucleotide serving as the primer. All cDNA was treated with uracil-DNA glycosylase and then went through a first 18-cycle PCR with the universal primers M1SS and BC2_uni_R. Processing in the source paper ran as follows. For normalization, 1 million high-quality reads were randomly selected from each sample, with every read carrying a distinct molecular identifier. Instead of being binned into consensus sequences, reads with shared molecular identifiers were discarded. CDR3 identification, clonotype clustering and error correction used MiTCR with a Q25 quality threshold and the strictest error-elimination algorithm. A nonparametric unseen species model using Euler transformation provided a lower-bound estimate of total TCR beta diversity. TCRdb cleaned the public reads at Q25 with fastp, built clones with MiXCR and kept in-frame beta chains. Here each entry gathers all rows of one CDR3 protein and keeps the most common genes and DNA. TCRdb assigned the V and J calls; the authors' analysis was not used. This sample holds roughly 800,000 distinct CDR3 sequences; roughly 40% were observed only once. The ten largest make up 13% of the sample.

Sequenced: blood. The TCR comes from a man younger than 35 in good health. The chain joins TRBV2 to TRBJ1-1; 8 middle bases align to TRBD1. The nucleotide sequence reads TGTGCCAGCAGTGAAGATAAAACAGGGGGGAACACTGAAGCTTTCTTT. It translates to CASSEDKTGGNTEAFF.